The clone carrying this T cell receptor beta chain came up a few times. Antigen unknown. Gene names denote mouse genes. The read ends 4 residues shy of where the CDR3 ends; the end is completed using the germline J gene. The data originate from a study of CD8+ T cells in alopecia areata. Study-level findings and limits: Greater clonality was observed in lesional scalp samples, especially alopecia totalis/universalis, versus normal scalp.

CDR3 length: 15 amino acids. Germline CDR1 is FNHDT and CDR2 is SITEND (reference sequence). V gave up 1 base and J gave up 4 bases, with 13 bases separating them. Following extraction, RNA underwent reverse transcription to cDNA, which served as the sequencing template. The protocol was immunoSEQ multiplex PCR, while the TCRdb copy is restricted to in-frame clones and leaves out a portion. The sample contains around 100,000 clones, none of them singletons. What was sequenced was lesional skin. This rearrangement joins TRBV19 to TRBJ2-3, with D perhaps TRBD2 (7 bases). This receptor was taken from a C3H/HeJ mouse with alopecia areata. The strain bears MHC haplotype H2-k. The DNA read from the CDR3 is TGTGCCAGCAGTATAAATGTGGGGGGCTCAGAA. It encodes CASSINVGGSE. In full, the CDR3 reads CASSINVGGSETLYF.